The T cell receptor (beta chain) described here comes from a study of beta chain features in type 1 diabetes. Broader study findings: For patients, the naive, central memory and Treg TCRB repertoires appeared more alike than for healthy donors.

Germline V gene data show CDR1 as SGHVS and CDR2 as FNYEAQ. CDR3 length equals 14 residues. Trimming removed 1 base at V and 5 bases at J, with 11 bases between. Investigators reverse transcribed all isolated RNA, so they sequenced expressed TCRB transcripts. Assay used: immunoSEQ multiplex PCR; TCRdb lists only in-frame clones, some missing. The sample lists under 400,000 clones; 14% were seen once. Worth noting for this clone: Its antigen is not known.

CD45RO/CCR7/CD25/CD127/CD95/CD27 staining was used to isolate CD4+ naive, central memory, regulatory and stem cell-like memory cells by sorting. In all sorted populations, purity surpassed 95%. The receptor comes from a man aged 25-40 years in good health. Sequencing used central memory CD4+ T cells from blood. The chain recombines TRBV7-6 with TRBJ2-5; either TRBD1 or TRBD2 may supply D (6 bases each). The CDR3 spells CASSLVGGQETQYF. Here the CDR3 DNA reads TGTGCCAGCAGCTTAGTTGGGGGGCAGGAGACCCAGTACTTC.